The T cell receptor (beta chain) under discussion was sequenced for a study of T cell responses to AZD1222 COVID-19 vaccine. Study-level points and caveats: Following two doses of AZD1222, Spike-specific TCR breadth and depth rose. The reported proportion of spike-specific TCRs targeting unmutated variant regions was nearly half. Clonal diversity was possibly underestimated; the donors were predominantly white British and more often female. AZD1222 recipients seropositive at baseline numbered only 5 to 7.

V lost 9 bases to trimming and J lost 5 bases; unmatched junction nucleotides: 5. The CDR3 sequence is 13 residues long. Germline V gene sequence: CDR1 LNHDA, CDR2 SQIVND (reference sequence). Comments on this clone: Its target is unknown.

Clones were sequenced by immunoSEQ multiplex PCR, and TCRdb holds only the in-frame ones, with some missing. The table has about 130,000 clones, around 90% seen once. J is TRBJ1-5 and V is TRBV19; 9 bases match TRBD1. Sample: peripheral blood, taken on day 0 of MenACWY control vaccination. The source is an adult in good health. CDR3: CASKQGAYQPQHF. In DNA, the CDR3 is TGTGCCAGCAAACAGGGGGCTTATCAGCCCCAGCATTTT.